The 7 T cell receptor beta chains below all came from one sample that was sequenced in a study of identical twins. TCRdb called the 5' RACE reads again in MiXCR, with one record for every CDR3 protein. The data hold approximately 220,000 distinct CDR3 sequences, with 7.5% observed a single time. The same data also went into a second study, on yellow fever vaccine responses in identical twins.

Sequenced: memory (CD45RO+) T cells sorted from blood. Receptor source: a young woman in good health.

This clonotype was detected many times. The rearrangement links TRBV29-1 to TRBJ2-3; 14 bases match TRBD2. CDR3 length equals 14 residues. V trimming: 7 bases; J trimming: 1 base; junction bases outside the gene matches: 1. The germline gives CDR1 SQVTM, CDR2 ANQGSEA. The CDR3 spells CSGGLAGGTDTQYF. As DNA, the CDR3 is TGCAGCGGGGGACTAGCGGGAGGCACAGATACGCAGTATTTT.

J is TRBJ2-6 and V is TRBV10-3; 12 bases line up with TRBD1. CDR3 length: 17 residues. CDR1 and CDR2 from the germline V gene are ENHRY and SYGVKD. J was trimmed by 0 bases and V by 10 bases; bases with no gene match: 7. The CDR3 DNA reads TGTGCCAACGGGACAGGGGGCGTAACCTCTGGGGCCAACGTCCTGACTTTC. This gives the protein CANGTGGVTSGANVLTF.

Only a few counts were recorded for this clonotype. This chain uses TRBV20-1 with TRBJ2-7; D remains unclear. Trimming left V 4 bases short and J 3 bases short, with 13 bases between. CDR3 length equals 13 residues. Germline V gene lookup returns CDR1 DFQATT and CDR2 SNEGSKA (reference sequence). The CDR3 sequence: CSANAPGLYEQYF. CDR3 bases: TGCAGTGCTAACGCCCCTGGCCTCTACGAGCAGTACTTC.

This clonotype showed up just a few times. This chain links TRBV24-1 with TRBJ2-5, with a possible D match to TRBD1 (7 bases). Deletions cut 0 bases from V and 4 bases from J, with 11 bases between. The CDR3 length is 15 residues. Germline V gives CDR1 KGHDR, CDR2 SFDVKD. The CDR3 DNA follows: TGTGCCACCAGTGATTTGGGCCAGGGGGGAGAGACCCAGTACTTC. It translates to CATSDLGQGGETQYF.

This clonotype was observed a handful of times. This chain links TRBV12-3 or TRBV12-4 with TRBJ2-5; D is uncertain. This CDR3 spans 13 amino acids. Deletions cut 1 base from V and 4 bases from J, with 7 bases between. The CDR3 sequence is CASSLVIGETQYF. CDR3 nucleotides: TGTGCCAGCAGTTTAGTCATTGGAGAGACCCAGTACTTC.

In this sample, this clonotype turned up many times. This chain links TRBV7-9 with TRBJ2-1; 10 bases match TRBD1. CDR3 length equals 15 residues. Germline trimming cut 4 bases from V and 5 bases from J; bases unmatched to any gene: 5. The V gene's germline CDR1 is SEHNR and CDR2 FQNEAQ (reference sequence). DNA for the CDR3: TGTGCCAGCAGCTCCTCGGACAGGGGGGACAATGAGCAGTTCTTC. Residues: CASSSSDRGDNEQFF.

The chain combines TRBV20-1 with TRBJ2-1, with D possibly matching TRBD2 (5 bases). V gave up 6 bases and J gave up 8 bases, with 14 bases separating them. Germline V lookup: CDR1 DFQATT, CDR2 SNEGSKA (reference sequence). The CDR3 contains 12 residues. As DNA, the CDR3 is TGCAGTGCCCCGGACTGGCGGGATGAGCAGTTCTTC. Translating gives CSAPDWRDEQFF.